This T cell receptor beta chain was retrieved from a study of shared clonotypes between healthy human individuals. Findings and limits, study-wide: In having few donors, the study represented limited genetic and exposure-history diversity.

TCRdb's table, derived via immunoSEQ multiplex PCR, lists solely in-frame clones and lacks some. The table includes 450,000 to 500,000 clones, roughly 80% detected once. On this clone: Its antigen is currently unknown.

The source of this sequence is a middle-aged woman in good health. Some clones in this sample may be carry-over from other donors' samples. Sequencing input: PBMCs.

The CDR3 DNA sequence: TGTGCCAGCAGCGAACAGGGGGATTCCTACAATGAGCAGTTCTTC. Translating it yields CASSEQGDSYNEQFF. The chain links TRBV9 to TRBJ2-1; 8 bases map to TRBD1. Germline V gene sequence: CDR1 SGDLS, CDR2 YYNGEE. Trimming removed 3 bases from V and 1 base from J; junction bases left unmatched: 3. The CDR3 totals 15 residues.